This TCR beta chain comes out of a study of vaccination and CD4 T cells after COVID-19. Study-level background: The convalescents included six males and four females, and among them two were Hispanic while seven were Caucasian. SARS-CoV-2, HCoV-NL63, HCoV-OC43 and HCoV-229E supplied the overlapping spike peptides used to stimulate cells.

This CDR3 contains 15 residues. Germline loops: CDR1 MNHNS, CDR2 SASEGT. With 6 bases removed from V and 1 base from J, the gap between germline ends came to 16 bases. Treatment indicated: roughly 10-day PBMC culture with coronavirus spike peptide pools or control peptides (ViraFEST assay). ViraFEST expanded antigen-specific T cells with peptide pools, then sequenced TCRs. Sequenced with the Oncomine TCR Beta short-read assay was DNA taken from cultured CD4+ T cells. TCRdb re-derived calls from the PCR reads in MiXCR, one entry per CDR3 protein. This repertoire shows roughly 19,000 distinct CDR3 sequences, under 80% found once; its top ten account for roughly 7.4%. Turning to this clonotype: Antigen: not known.

V gene TRBV6-1 combines with J gene TRBJ2-7, with a tentative D call TRBD1 (5 bases). The sample consisted of CD4+ T cells from blood, cultured in vitro. The sequence was collected from a human donor who had recovered from COVID-19. This chain's CDR3 is CASSNQGLPSYEQYF. In DNA form, the CDR3 reads TGTGCCAGCAGCAACCAGGGCCTCCCGTCCTACGAGCAGTACTTC.